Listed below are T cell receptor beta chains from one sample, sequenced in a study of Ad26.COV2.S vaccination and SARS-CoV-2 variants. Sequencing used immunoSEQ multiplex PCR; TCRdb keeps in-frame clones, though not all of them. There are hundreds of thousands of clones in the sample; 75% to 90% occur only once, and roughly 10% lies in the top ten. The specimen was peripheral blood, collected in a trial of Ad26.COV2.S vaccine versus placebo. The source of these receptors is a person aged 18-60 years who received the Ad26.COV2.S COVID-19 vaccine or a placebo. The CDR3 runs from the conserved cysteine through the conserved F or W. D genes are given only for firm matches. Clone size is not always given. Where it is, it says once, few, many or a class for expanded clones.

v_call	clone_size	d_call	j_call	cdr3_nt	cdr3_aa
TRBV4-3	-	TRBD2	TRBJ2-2	TGCGCCAGCAGCCAAGCGACTAGCGGGAGGAACACCGGGGAGCTGTTTTTT	CASSQATSGRNTGELFF
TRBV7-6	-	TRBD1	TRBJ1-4	TGTGCCAGCAGCTCCCTGACAGGGGGAAGTGAAAAACTGTTTTTT	CASSSLTGGSEKLFF
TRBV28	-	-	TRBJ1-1	TGTGCCAGCAGACCCCGACAGCCCAACACTGAAGCTTTCTTT	CASRPRQPNTEAFF
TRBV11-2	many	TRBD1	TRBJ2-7	TGTGCCAGCAGCTCATACAGGGGGCGCCGGTACGAGCAGTACTTC	CASSSYRGRRYEQYF
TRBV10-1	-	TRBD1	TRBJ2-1	TGCGCCAGCAGCTCCGGGACAGGGTCCAATGAGCAGTTCTTC	CASSSGTGSNEQFF
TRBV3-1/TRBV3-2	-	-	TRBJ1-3	TGTGCCAGCAGCCAGGAGGAGAGGTCTCTGCAAAACACCATATATTTT	CASSQEERSLQNTIYF
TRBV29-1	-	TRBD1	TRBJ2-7	TGCAGCGTTGACTCTCCAGGGGGCTACGAGCAGTACTTC	CSVDSPGGYEQYF
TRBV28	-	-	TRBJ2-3	TGTGCCAGCAGTTACCCCTGGGGTGGGACAGATACGCAGTATTTT	CASSYPWGGTDTQYF
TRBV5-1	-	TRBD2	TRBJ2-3	TGCGCCAGCAAATTAGCGGGAGGGCCGGGTACGCAGTATTTT	CASKLAGGPGTQYF
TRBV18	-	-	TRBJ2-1	TGTGCCAGCTCACCACAACTTACCGGCTCCTACAATGAGCAGTTCTTC	CASSPQLTGSYNEQFF
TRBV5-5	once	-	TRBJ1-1	TGTGCCAGCAGCTTGGATCTGGATACGAACACTGAAGCTTTCTTT	CASSLDLDTNTEAFF
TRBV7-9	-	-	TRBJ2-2	TGTGCCAGCAGTTACCCCGTTGGGGGTTCCGACAACACCGGGGAGCTGTTTTTT	CASSYPVGGSDNTGELFF
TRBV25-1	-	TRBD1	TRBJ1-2	TGTGCCAGCAGTGGGGGACAGGGTCTTAACGGCTACACCTTC	CASSGGQGLNGYTF
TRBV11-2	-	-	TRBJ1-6	TGTGCCAGCAGCTTAGATCCGGGATCACCCCTCCACTTT	CASSLDPGSPLHF
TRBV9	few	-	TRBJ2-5	TGTGCCAGCAGCGTAGAGCCAGGTTCGGGACAAGAGACCCAGTACTTC	CASSVEPGSGQETQYF
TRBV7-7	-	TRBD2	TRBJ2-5	TGTGCTAGCAGCTTAGCGTGGACGGGGGGTCGGGAGACCCAGTACTTC	CASSLAWTGGRETQYF
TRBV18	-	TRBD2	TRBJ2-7	TGTGCCAGCTCGCGGAGCGGGGCCTCCCCCTACGAGCAGTACTTC	CASSRSGASPYEQYF
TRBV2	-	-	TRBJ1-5	TGTGCCAGCAGTGTATGGGGGTCGCGAAATCAGCCCCAGCATTTT	CASSVWGSRNQPQHF
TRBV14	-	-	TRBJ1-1	TGTGCCAGCAGCCAAGATTATGAGACACTCTACACTGAAGCTTTCTTT	CASSQDYETLYTEAFF
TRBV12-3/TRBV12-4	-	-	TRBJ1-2	TGTGCCAGCAGTTTTGATCACTATGGCTACACCTTC	CASSFDHYGYTF
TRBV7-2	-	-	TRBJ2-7	TGTGCCAGCAACGTCGGACCAAGCAACGAGCAGTACTTC	CASNVGPSNEQYF
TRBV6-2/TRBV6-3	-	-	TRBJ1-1	TGTGCCAGCAGTTACCTGTCGGAGAGGACTGAAGCTTTCTTT	CASSYLSERTEAFF
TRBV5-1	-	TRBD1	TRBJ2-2	TGCGCCAGCAGCTACACCGGACAGGGTCACACCGGGGAGCTGTTTTTT	CASSYTGQGHTGELFF
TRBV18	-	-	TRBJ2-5	TGTGCCAGCTCACGGGACCAAGAGACCCAGTACTTC	CASSRDQETQYF
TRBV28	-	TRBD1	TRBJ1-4	TGTGCCAGCAAAGCATGGGACAGGGTTAATGAAAAACTGTTTTTT	CASKAWDRVNEKLFF
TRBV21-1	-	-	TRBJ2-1	TGTGCCAGCAGCAAAGAGGAGGAACAGAGGGAAGATGAGCAGTTCTTC	CASSKEEEQREDEQFF
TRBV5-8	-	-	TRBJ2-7	TGTGCCAGCAGCTCTCAGGGGTACGAGCAGTACTTC	CASSSQGYEQYF
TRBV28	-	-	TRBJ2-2	TGTGCCAGTAGTACCAGGACCGGGGAGCTGTTTTTT	CASSTRTGELFF
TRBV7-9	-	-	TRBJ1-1	TGTGCCAGCGACGGGCCTGGGGTTGGCCGGGACACTGAAGCTTTCTTT	CASDGPGVGRDTEAFF
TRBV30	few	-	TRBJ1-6	TGTGCCTGGACCGGACACGGTAATTCACCCCTCCACTTT	CAWTGHGNSPLHF
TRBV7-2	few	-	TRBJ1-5	TGTGCCAGCAGCCCACCGGGCCGAAGGGGCTCGCAGCCCCAGCATTTT	CASSPPGRRGSQPQHF